The clone carrying this T cell receptor beta chain was counted only a few times. This sample is drawn from a study of blood T cell repertoires in COVID-19. About the study: The United States, Italy and Spain were the sources of the acute and convalescent COVID-19 samples.

Assay: immunoSEQ multiplex PCR; the TCRdb copy retains only in-frame clones and omits some. The sample includes approximately 350,000 clones, roughly 84% seen only once; the top ten take 2.5% to 3%. V was clipped by 6 bases and J by 6 bases, with 15 bases between them. The CDR3 contains 13 residues. Germline V gives CDR1 MDHEN, CDR2 SYDVKM. The chain is built from TRBV28 and TRBJ2-7; no clear D gene. The sequenced sample consisted of PBMCs or T cells enriched from blood (not recorded which). This sequence originates from a woman aged 25 to 39 who had recovered from COVID-19. This chain's CDR3 is CASSRRNGFEQYF. The CDR3 coding sequence is TGTGCCAGCAGCCGTCGCAACGGGTTCGAGCAGTACTTC. Using reference TRBV28 and TRBJ2-7 for the parts outside the CDR3, the full variable domain is DVKVTQSSRYLVKRTGEKVFLECVQDMDHENMFWYRQDPGLGLRLIYFSYDVKMKEKGDIPEGYSVSREKKERFSLILESASTNQTSMYLCASSRRNGFEQYFGPGTRLTVT.